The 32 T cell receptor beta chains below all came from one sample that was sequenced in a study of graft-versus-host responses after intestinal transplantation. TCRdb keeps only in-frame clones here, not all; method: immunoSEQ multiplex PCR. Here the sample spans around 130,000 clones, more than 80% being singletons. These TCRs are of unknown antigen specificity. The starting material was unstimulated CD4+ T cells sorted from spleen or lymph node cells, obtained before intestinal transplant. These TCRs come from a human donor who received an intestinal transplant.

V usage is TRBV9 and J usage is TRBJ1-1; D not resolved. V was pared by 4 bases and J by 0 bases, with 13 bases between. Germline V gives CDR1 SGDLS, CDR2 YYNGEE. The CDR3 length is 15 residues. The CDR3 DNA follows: TGTGCCAGCAGCCCCCTGATAGGTTTGAACACTGAAGCTTTCTTT. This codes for CASSPLIGLNTEAFF.

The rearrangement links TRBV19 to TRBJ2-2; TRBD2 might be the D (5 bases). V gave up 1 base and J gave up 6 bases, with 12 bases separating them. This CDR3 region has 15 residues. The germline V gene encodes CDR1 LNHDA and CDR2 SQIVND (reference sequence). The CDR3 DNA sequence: TGTGCCAGTAGTATAGCACTAGGTGTGCCCGGGGAGCTGTTTTTT. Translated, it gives CASSIALGVPGELFF. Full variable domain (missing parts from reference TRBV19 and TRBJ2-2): DGGITQSPKYLFRKEGQNVTLSCEQNLNHDAMYWYRQDPGQGLRLIYYSQIVNDFQKGDIAEGYSVSREKKESFPLTVTSAQKNPTAFYLCASSIALGVPGELFFGEGSRLTVL.

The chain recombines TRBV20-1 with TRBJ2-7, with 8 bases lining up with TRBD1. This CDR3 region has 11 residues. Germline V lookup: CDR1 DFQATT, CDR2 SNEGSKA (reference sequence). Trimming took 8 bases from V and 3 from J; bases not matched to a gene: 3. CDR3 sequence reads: CSCRGLYEQYF. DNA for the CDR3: TGCAGTTGCAGGGGGCTCTACGAGCAGTACTTC.

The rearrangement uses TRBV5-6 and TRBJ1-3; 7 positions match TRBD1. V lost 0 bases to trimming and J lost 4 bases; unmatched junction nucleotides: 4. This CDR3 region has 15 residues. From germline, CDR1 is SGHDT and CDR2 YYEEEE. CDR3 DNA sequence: TGTGCCAGCAGCTTGGCCGGGACAGTGGGAAACACCATATATTTT. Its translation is CASSLAGTVGNTIYF.

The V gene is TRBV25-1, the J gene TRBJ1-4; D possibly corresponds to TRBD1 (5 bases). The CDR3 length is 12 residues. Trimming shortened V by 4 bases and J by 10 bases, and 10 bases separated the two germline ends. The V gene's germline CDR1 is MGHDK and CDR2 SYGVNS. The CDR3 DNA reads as TGTGCCAGCAGTGTGGGGCCGGGAAAACTGTTTTTT. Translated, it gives CASSVGPGKLFF.

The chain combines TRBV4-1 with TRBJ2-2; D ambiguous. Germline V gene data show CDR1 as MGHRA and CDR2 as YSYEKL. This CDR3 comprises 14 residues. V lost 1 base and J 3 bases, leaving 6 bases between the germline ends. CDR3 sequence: CASSQVKHTGELFF. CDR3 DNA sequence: TGCGCCAGCAGCCAAGTGAAACACACCGGGGAGCTGTTTTTT.

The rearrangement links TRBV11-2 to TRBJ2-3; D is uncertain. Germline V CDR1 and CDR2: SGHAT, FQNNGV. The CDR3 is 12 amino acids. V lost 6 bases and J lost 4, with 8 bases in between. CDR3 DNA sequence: TGTGCCAGCAGTTTTCAGCCAGATACGCAGTATTTT. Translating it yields CASSFQPDTQYF.

The CDR3 reads CASSEGGGPVSNQPQHF. The CDR3 bases are TGTGCCAGCAGTGAAGGAGGGGGCCCGGTTAGCAATCAGCCCCAGCATTTT. The gene calls are TRBV6-1 and TRBJ1-5; 7 positions match TRBD1. Trimming took 1 base from V and 0 from J; bases not matched to a gene: 6. CDR1 and CDR2 (germline): MNHNS, SASEGT. The CDR3 length is 17 residues.

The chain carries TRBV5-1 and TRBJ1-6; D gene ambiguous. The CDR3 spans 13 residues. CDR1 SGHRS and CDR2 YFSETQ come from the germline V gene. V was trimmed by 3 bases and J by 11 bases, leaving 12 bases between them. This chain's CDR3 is CASSSWTQTPLHF. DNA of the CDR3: TGCGCCAGCAGCTCCTGGACGCAAACACCCCTCCACTTT.

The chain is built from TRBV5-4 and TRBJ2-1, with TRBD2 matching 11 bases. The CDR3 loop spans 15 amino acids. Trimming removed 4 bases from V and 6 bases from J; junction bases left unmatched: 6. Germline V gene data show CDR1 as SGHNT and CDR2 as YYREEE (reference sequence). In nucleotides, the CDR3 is TGTGCCAGCAGCCCCGGGACTAGCGGCCCCAATGAGCAGTTCTTC. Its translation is CASSPGTSGPNEQFF.

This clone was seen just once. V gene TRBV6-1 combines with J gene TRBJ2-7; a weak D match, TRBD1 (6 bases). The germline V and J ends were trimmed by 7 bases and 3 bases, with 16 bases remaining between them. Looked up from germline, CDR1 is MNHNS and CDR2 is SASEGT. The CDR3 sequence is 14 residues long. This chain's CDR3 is CASNRWLDSYEQYF. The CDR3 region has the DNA TGTGCCAGCAACCGCTGGTTGGACAGCTACGAGCAGTACTTC.

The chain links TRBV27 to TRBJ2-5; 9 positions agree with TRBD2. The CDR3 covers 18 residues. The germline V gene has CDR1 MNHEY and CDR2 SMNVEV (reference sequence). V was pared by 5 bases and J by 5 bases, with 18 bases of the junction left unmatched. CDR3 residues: CASSPTRRSGGRWETQYF. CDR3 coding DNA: TGTGCCAGCAGTCCGACCAGGAGGAGCGGGGGGCGGTGGGAGACCCAGTACTTC.

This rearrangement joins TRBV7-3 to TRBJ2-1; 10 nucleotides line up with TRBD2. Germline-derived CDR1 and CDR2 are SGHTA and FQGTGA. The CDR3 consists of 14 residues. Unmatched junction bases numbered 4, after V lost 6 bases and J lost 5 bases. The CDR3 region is CASRERGGDNEQFF. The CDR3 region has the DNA TGTGCCAGCAGGGAGCGGGGGGGGGACAATGAGCAGTTCTTC.

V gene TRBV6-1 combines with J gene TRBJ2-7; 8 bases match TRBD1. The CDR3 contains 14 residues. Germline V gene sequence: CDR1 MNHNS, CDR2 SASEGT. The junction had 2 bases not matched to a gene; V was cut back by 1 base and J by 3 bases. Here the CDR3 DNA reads TGTGCCAGCAGTGAAGGGGACAGGTACTACGAGCAGTACTTC. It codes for CASSEGDRYYEQYF.

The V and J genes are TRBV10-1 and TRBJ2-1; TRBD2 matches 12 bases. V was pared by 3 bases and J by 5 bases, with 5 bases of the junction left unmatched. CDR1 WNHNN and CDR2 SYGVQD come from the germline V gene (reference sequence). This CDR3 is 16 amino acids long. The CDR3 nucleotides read TGCGCCAGCAGTGAAGGGCTAGCGGGGGGGGACAATGAGCAGTTCTTC. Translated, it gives CASSEGLAGGDNEQFF.

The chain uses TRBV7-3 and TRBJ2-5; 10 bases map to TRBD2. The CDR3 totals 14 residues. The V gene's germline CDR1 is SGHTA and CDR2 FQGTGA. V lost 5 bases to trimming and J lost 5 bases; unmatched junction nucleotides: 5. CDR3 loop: CASSGGLAEETQYF. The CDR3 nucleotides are TGTGCCAGCAGCGGTGGACTAGCGGAGGAGACCCAGTACTTC.

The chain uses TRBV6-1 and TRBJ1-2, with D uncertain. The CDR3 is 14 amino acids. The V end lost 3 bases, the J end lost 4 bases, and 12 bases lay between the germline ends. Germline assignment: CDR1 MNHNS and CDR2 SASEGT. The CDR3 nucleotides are TGTGCCAGCAGTGACGCAGGCCCCGTCTATGGCTACACCTTC. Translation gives CASSDAGPVYGYTF.

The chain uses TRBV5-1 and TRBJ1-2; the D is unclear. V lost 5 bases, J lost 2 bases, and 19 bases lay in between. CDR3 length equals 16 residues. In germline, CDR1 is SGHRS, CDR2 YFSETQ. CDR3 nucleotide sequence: TGCGCCAGCAGTCAACGCATAGGCGAAACCAACTATGGCTACACCTTC. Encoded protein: CASSQRIGETNYGYTF.

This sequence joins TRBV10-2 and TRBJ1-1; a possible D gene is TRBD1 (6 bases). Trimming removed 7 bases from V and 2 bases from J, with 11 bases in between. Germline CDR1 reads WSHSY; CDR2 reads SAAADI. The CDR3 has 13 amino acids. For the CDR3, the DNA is TGCGCCAGCACCGAACAGGGAAACACTGAAGCTTTCTTT. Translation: CASTEQGNTEAFF.

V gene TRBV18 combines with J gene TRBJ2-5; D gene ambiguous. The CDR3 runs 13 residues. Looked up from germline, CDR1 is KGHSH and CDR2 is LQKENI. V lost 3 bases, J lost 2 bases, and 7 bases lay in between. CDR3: CASSPGDQETQYF. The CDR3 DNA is TGTGCCAGCTCACCTGGGGATCAAGAGACCCAGTACTTC.

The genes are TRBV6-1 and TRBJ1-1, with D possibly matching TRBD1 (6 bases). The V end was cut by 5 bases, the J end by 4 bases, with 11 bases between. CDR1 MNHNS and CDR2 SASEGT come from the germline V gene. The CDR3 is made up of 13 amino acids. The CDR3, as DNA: TGTGCCAGCAGTCACAGGGTAATCACTGAAGCTTTCTTT. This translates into CASSHRVITEAFF.

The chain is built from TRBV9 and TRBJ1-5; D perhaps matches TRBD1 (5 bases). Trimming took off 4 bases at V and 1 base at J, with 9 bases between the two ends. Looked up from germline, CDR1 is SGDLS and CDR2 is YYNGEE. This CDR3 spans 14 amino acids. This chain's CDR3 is CASSPGRSNQPQHF. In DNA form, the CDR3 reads TGTGCCAGCAGCCCGGGACGGAGCAATCAGCCCCAGCATTTT.

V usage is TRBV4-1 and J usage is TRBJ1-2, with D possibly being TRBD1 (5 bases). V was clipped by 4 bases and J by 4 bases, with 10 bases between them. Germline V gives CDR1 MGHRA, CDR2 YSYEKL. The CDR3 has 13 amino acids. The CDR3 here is CASSPVGGYGYTF. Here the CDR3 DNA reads TGCGCCAGCAGCCCCGTGGGGGGCTATGGCTACACCTTC.

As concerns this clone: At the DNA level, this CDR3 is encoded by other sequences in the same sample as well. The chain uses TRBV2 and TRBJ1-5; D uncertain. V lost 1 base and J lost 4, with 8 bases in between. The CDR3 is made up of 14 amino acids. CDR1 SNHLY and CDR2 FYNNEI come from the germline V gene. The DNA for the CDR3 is TGTGCCAGCAGTGAAGACCTAACTAATCAGCCCCAGCATTTT. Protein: CASSEDLTNQPQHF.

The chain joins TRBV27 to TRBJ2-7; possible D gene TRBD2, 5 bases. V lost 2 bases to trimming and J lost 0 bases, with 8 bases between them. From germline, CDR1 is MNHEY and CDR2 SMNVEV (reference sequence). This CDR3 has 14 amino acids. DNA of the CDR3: TGTGCCAGCAGTTTACTCGGGAACTCCTACGAGCAGTACTTC. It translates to CASSLLGNSYEQYF.

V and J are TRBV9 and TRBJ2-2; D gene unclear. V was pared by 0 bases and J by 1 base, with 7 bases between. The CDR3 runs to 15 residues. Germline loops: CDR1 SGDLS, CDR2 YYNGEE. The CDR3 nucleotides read TGTGCCAGCAGCGTAGGGCTTCTGAACACCGGGGAGCTGTTTTTT. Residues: CASSVGLLNTGELFF.

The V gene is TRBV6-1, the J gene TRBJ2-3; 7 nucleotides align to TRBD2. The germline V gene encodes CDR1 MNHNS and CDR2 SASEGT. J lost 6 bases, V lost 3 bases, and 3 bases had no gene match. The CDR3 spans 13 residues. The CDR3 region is CASSDWGGDTQYF. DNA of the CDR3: TGTGCCAGCAGTGATTGGGGGGGGGATACGCAGTATTTT.

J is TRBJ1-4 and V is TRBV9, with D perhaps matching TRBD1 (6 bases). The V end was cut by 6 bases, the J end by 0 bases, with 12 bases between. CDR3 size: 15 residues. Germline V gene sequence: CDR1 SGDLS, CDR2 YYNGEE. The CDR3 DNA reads TGTGCCAGCACCAGAACAGGGACAACTAATGAAAAACTGTTTTTT. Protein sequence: CASTRTGTTNEKLFF.

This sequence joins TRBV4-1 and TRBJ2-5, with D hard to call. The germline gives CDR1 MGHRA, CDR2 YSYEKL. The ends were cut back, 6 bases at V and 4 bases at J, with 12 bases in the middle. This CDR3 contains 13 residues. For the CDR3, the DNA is TGCGCCAGCAGGCTAATTGGGTCAGAGACCCAGTACTTC. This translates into CASRLIGSETQYF.

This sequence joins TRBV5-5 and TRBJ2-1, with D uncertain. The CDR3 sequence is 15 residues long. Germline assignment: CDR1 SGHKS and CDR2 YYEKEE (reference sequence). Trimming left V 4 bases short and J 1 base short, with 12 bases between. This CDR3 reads CASSPDGVSYNEQFF. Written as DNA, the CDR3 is TGTGCCAGCAGCCCGGATGGGGTATCCTACAATGAGCAGTTCTTC.

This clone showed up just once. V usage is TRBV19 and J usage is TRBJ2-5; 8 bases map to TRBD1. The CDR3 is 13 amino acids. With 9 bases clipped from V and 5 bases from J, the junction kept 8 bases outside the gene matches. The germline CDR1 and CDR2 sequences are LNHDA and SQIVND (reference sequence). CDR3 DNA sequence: TGTGCCAGCACAGGACAGGGAGGCGAGACCCAGTACTTC. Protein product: CASTGQGGETQYF. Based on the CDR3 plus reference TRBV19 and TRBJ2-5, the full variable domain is DGGITQSPKYLFRKEGQNVTLSCEQNLNHDAMYWYRQDPGQGLRLIYYSQIVNDFQKGDIAEGYSVSREKKESFPLTVTSAQKNPTAFYLCASTGQGGETQYFGPGTRLLVL.

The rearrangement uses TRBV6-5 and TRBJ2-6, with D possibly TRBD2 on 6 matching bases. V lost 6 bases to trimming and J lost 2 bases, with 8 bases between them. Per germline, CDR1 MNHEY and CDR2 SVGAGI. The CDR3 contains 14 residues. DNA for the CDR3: TGTGCCAGCAGGGTAGCGGCTGGGGCCAACGTCCTGACTTTC. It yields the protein CASRVAAGANVLTF.